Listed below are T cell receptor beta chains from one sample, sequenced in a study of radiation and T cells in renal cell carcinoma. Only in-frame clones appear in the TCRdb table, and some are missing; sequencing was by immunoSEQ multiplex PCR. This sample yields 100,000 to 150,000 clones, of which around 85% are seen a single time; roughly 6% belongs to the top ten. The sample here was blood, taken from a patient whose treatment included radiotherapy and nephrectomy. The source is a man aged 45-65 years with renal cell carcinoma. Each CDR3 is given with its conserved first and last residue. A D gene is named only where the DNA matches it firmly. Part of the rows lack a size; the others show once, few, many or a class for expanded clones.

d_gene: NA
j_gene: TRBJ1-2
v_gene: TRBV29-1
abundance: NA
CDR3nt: TGCAGCGTTGGAACGGACGTAAACTATGGCTACACCTTC
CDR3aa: CSVGTDVNYGYTF

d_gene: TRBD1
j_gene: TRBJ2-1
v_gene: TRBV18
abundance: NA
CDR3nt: TGTGCCAGCTCACCAGCGACAGGGTCGGGCAATGAGCAGTTCTTC
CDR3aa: CASSPATGSGNEQFF

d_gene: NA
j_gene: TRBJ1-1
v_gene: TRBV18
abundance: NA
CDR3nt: TGTGCCAGCTCGTTTGGGGAGAACACTGAAGCTTTCTTT
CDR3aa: CASSFGENTEAFF

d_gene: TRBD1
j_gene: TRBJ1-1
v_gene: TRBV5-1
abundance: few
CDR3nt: TGCGCCAGCAGCACCGACAGGGCGAACACTGAAGCTTTCTTT
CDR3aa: CASSTDRANTEAFF

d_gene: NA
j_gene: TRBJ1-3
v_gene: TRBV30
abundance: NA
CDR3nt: TGTGCCTGGGCGTGGACGGGAACCAAAGGAAACACCATATATTTT
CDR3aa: CAWAWTGTKGNTIYF

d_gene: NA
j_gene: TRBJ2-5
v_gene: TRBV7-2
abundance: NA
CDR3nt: TGTGCCAGCAGCTTAAATCTGCTAACCCAAGAGACCCAGTACTTC
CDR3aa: CASSLNLLTQETQYF

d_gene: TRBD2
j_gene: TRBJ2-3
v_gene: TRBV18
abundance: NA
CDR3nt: TGTGCCAGCTCGCGACGGGGGGACGACACAGATACGCAGTATTTT
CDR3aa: CASSRRGDDTDTQYF

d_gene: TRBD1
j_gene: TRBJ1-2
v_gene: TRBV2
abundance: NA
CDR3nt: TGTGCCAGCAGAAGGGGACAGCGGACTAACTATGGCTACACCTTC
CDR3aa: CASRRGQRTNYGYTF

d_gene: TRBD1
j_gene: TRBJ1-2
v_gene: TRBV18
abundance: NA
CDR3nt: TGTGCCAGCTCACCACCGGGACAGGACTATGGCTACACCTTC
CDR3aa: CASSPPGQDYGYTF

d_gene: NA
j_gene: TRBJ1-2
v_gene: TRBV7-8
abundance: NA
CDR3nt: TGTGCCAGCAGTCCAAGGGGAGGTATCGGAGGCTATGGCTACACCTTC
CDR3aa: CASSPRGGIGGYGYTF

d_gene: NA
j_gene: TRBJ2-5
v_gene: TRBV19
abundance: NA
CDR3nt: TGTGCCAGTAGTACCCAGGCTAGCGAAGAGACCCAGTACTTC
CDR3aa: CASSTQASEETQYF

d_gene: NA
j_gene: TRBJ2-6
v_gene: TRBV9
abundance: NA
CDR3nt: TGTGCCAGCAGCGTAGGGGATTCTGGGGCCAACGTCCTGACTTTC
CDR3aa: CASSVGDSGANVLTF

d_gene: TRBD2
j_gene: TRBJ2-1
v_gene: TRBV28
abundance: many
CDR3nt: TGTGCCAGCAGAGGACTAGCGGGGACCTCCTACAATGAGCAGTTCTTC
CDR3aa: CASRGLAGTSYNEQFF

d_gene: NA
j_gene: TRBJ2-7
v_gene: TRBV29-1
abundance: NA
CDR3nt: TGCAGCGTTGTTAAGGGCGAGCAGTACTTC
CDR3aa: CSVVKGEQYF

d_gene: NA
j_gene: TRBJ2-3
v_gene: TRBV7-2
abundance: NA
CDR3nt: TGTGCGAGCACCCATCGGGAGAAGGAGGATACGCAGTATTTT
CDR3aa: CASTHREKEDTQYF

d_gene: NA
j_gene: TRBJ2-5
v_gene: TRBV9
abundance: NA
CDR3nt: TGTGCCAGCAGCGGTGGACCGGGCCAAGAGACCCAGTACTTC
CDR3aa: CASSGGPGQETQYF

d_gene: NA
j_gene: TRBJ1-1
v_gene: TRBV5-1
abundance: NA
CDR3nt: TGCGCCAGCAGACAAGATGCCGGTGAAGCTTTCTTT
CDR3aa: CASRQDAGEAFF

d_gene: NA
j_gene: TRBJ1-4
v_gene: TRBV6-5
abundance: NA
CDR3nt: TGTGCCAGCAGTTACTCATCGGGGTTCACTAATGAAAAACTGTTTTTT
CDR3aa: CASSYSSGFTNEKLFF

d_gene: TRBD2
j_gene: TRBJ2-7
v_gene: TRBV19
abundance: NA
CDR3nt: TGTGCCACCTCACTAGCGGGCTCCTACGAGCAGTACTTC
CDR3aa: CATSLAGSYEQYF

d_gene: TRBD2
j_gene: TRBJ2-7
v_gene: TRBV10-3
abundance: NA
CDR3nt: TGTGCCATCAGCCCGGGGGGGACTACCTACGAGCAGTACTTC
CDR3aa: CAISPGGTTYEQYF

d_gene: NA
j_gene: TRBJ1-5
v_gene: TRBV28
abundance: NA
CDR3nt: TGTGCCAGCAGCGAACAGGACCATAGCAATCAGCCCCAGCATTTT
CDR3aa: CASSEQDHSNQPQHF

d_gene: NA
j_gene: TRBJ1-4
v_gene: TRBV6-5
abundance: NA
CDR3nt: TGTGCCAGCAGTTACTCGGGGGAGATTAATGAAAAACTGTTTTTT
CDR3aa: CASSYSGEINEKLFF

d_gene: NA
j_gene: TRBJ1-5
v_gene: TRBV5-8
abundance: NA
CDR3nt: TGTGCCAGCAGCTCGGTGGGTCAGCCCCAGCATTTT
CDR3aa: CASSSVGQPQHF

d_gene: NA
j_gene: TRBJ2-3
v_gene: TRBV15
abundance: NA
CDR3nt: TGTGCCACCAGCAACGGGAGAGGTTTTGCTACGCAGTATTTT
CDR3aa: CATSNGRGFATQYF

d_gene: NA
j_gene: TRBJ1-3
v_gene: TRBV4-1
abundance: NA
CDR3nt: TGCGCCAGCAGCCAGCTCTCCGAAAGGTGGAATTCGATCGCGGGAAACACCATATATTTT
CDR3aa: CASSQLSERWNSIAGNTIYF